The clone carrying this T cell receptor (beta chain) was seen a single time. The entry originates in a study of T cell changes during pregnancy in multiple sclerosis. The protocol was immunoSEQ multiplex PCR, while the TCRdb copy is restricted to in-frame clones and leaves out a portion. The data contain about 14,000 clones, roughly 83% of them seen just once; the ten biggest clones take up about a sixth. Sample: CD8+ T cells from peripheral blood mononuclear cells, taken after pregnancy. This receptor was obtained from a female donor in good health, enrolled as a control in a pregnancy study.

The CDR3 DNA follows: TGTGCCAGCAGCTTTACTGCGAGCGAAGCTTTCTTT. Translated: CASSFTASEAFF. The V gene is TRBV7-9, the J gene TRBJ1-1, with D hard to call. The length of the CDR3 is 12 residues. V lost 3 bases and J 8 bases, leaving 10 bases between the germline ends. Germline assignment: CDR1 SEHNR and CDR2 FQNEAQ (reference sequence).